The entry that follows covers one TCR beta chain sequence. This clonotype was recorded many times. The clone's antigen remains unknown. No base-level quality is on record; no much larger clone is a single base apart. For repertoire sequencing, TCR beta CDR3 regions were amplified from RNA transcripts. The first round was an RT-PCR using HTBI primers with the Qiagen OneStep RT-PCR kit, and this first round was followed by a second-round multiplex PCR, then size selection and purification. Sequencing of the libraries was carried out on an Illumina HiSeq2000 in paired-end mode with 100 bp reads. The authors' analysis ran thus. Reads were processed with SOAPnuke, discarding reads with adapters, uncalled bases, mean Phred below 15, or no exact constant-primer or identifier match. COPE v1.2.5 was used to merge high-quality paired reads. Each unique nucleotide sequence was treated as a clonotype, and MiTCR v1.1 was used to align the clonotypes to the IMGT TRB V, D and J references. Analysis was restricted to V-J combinations with a frequency above 0.0001, which covered over 98% of repertoires. For each V-J combination, a TCR clonal expansion and chaos score was defined as the ratio of F50 clonal expansion to chaos observed in the TCRdist matrix. Welch's t-statistics and random forest were used to reduce the features to some 13 V-J combinations, which were then used as input to a naive Bayes classifier. The similarity between thyroid and blood repertoires was quantified using the Morisita-Horn index. TCRdb handled the public reads itself, with Q25 trimming in fastp and clone calling in MiXCR, and kept productive beta chains. Rows are unified per CDR3 protein, each entry keeping the most common DNA and genes. Here the V and J calls rest on TCRdb's processing, not on the authors' analysis. This sample gives over a million distinct CDR3 sequences in total; about two fifths of them show up just once. Around 10% of the sample comes from the top ten.

This entry is derived from a study of Graves' ophthalmopathy and Graves' hyperthyroidism (dated by TCRdb to 2016 to 2019). Regarding the complete study: Hyperthyroidism was considered stable if no progression to ophthalmopathy occurred within 18 months of follow-up. To tell Graves' ophthalmopathy apart from Graves' hyperthyroidism, and to predict which patients would progress to ophthalmopathy, the study relied on TCR beta repertoire signatures. In total, under 150 blood samples were TCR-sequenced: approximately 42 ophthalmopathy, approximately 80 hyperthyroidism and around 17 hyperthyroidism-to-ophthalmopathy patients. To explore V-J signatures distinguishing ophthalmopathy from hyperthyroidism, a discovery set of roughly 100 patients (about 41 ophthalmopathy, 55 to 60 stable hyperthyroidism) was enrolled. For independent validation, a separate cohort was made up of 18 hyperthyroidism patients plus 17 patients who later progressed from hyperthyroidism to ophthalmopathy. In five to seven hyperthyroidism patients, the T-cell repertoire of thyroid tissue was compared with the T-cell repertoire of blood. Following sample collection, hyperthyroidism patients were given methimazole at a starting dose of 30 mg daily, and ophthalmopathy patients were given high-dose intravenous methylprednisolone.

Overall study outcomes, separate from this receptor: Most expanded thyroid clonotypes with a frequency above 0.001 also appeared in blood, which suggests that blood repertoires may reflect the immune response in the thyroid. In validation, the model predicted ophthalmopathy progression with about 64% sensitivity and approximately 72% specificity; approximately 12 predicted patients were CT-confirmed with GO in a median of about 6.1 months. Ophthalmopathy was separated from stable hyperthyroidism by the 13-signature model with around 88% sensitivity and roughly 82% specificity in cross-validation and with 80%/75% in the test set. No statistical method was used to predetermine the sample size, and group allocation was not hidden from the investigators.

Trimming leaves V shorter by 3 bases and J shorter by 5 bases, with the junction holding 8 bases beyond the gene matches. The CDR3 goes from the cysteine to the phenylalanine over 14 residues. Only the CDR3 portion is preserved as DNA: 42 bases, with reading frame beginning at the first base. According to the germline V gene (reference sequence), CDR1 reads DFQATT and CDR2 reads SNEGSKA. Hyperthyroidism patients were newly diagnosed, with disease duration under 2 months, and aged 18 to 65 years. Patients with other autoimmune diseases, uncontrolled infections, pregnancy or lactation were excluded. Diagnosis relied on clinical symptoms, serum thyroxine, TRAb, thyroid ultrasound and orbital computed tomography. Total RNA was extracted with Trizol reagent and quality-checked on an Agilent 2100 Bioanalyzer.

The chain is made from TRBV20-1 and TRBJ1-1, with 8 central nucleotides matching TRBD1. The sample was peripheral blood or thyroid tissue (not recorded which). The sequence derives from an adult man with Graves' hyperthyroidism. The CDR3 loop reads CSARGDRIGTEAFF. DNA sequence: TGCAGTGCTAGGGGGGACAGGATCGGGACTGAAGCTTTCTTT.